This section outlines one T cell receptor (beta chain) sequence together with its context. This clone has a handful of counts. What antigen it recognizes has not been identified. The input lacks base qualities; no much larger clone sits a single base away. The data belong to a study of cytomegalovirus exposure and HLA in healthy donors (dated by TCRdb to the late 2010s). Background on the whole study: An earlier analysis of 587 of the donors reported more than 250 Gb of sequence data and 100 million to 130 million unique TCR beta sequences from 150 million to 200 million T cells. An early release covering just under 650 HLA-typed donors comprised about 300 gigabases of sequencing data and around 80 million unique TCR sequences. Among the roughly 390 genotyped donors, approximately 76% belonged to the genetic ancestry cluster associated with self-reported Caucasian donors. The study aimed to test whether signatures of past pathogen exposure could be identified by cataloging public T cell receptors. The T cell repertoires of 666 subjects were profiled by immunosequencing and related to cytomegalovirus serostatus. A separate validation cohort of over 95 different subjects was used in addition to the approximately 700-subject first cohort. The study combined high-throughput TCR immunosequencing, statistical association of individual TCRs with disease status, and machine learning to predict cytomegalovirus infection status. A later analysis re-analyzed previously published TCR beta repertoires from several hundred donors and added high-resolution HLA genotyping to study TCR occurrence patterns. Rather than drawing on any new phenotypic data, the later analysis identified candidate immune exposures from TCR beta sequences and the way those sequences occurred across donors. An earlier analysis of approximately 500 of the donors applied high-throughput TCR beta sequencing to assess whether each TCR beta V gene segment acted as functional or pseudogenic. Donor age, sex, ethnicity and CMV serostatus were collected together with the repertoire data. Genome-wide SNP genotypes for about three fifths of the roughly 700 donors were used in a later genetic analysis, which treated that subset as a discovery cohort. All discovery cohort repertoires had been generated on a single sequencing platform. HLA typing included class I and class II loci at four-digit resolution. Typing coverage differed by locus: A, B, C, DRB1 and DQB1 were typed in roughly 629-640 donors, DQA1 in roughly 510, DPA1 in nearly 610, and DPB1 in just under 490. Roughly five DR-DQ haplotypes were treated as single units for association and clustering because of strong linkage in the cohort. On average, roughly 250,000 unique TCR beta nucleotide sequences were sequenced per donor among some 420 genotyped donors of the cohort, with 15% to 20% of those sequences being non-productive. What the work shows at the level of the full study, not this receptor alone: The classifier was reported to diagnose cytomegalovirus status with high specificity and sensitivity in both the original cohort and the validation cohort. According to a later analysis, parvovirus B19, influenza, CMV and Epstein-Barr virus appeared linked to several top co-occurrence clusters. A cluster of highly shared sequence variants was judged likely to represent a technical artifact of the sequencing pipeline. Because counts were too low, 15 to 20 rarely observed V segments, including chromosome 9 orphons, were excluded from the earlier analysis of a few hundred of the donors. Sequencing depth was assumed to be roughly uniform across donors in the presence/absence analyses, though that assumption may not hold. While some public TCRs were present in many individuals, most TCR sequences turned up only very rarely across donors. It was suggested by the authors that the approach could potentially be generalized to other disease states and immunological phenotypes. Strong co-occurrence of HLA alleles, especially DR and DQ, made assigning TCR associations to individual alleles difficult. Because some donors lacked HLA typing at each locus, the association tests relied only on the typed subset. In a later genetic analysis, a missense DCLRE1C variant was associated with V-gene and J-gene trimming of TCR beta chains, and the association was replicated in an independent cohort. Most CMV-associated TCR beta chains appeared to be HLA-restricted in a later analysis, and the HLA associations seemed to be driven largely by CMV exposure. Linkage disequilibrium might explain the correlated functional status among segregating V segments, but an unknown experimental factor could not be ruled out. Specific HLA alleles were associated with 15,000 to 20,000 TCR beta sequences at a false discovery rate of 0.05 in a later analysis. A further reported finding was that TCR beta sequences accurately predicted the HLA-A and HLA-B alleles for most subjects in the first cohort. A later analysis found that TCR association rates varied across HLA loci, with DRB1 alleles showing the most associated TCRs and HLA-C alleles the fewest. The study gave a list of 150 to 200 TCR beta chains associated with cytomegalovirus. In a later analysis, HLA-associated TCR beta chains were found to be more clonally expanded and to have lower generation probabilities than equally common non-associated chains. Immune exposure information for the cohort was limited to CMV serostatus. Broadly in line with IMGT annotations, most TCR beta V segments showed up in productive rearrangements about 90% or about 30% of the time in an earlier analysis of around 550 of the donors. Some IMGT-functional V segments, including TRBV6-2 and TRBV6-3, could not be distinguished by the 87-base-pair reads and were therefore excluded. A few of the identified cytomegalovirus-associated TCR beta chains were confirmed in vitro to be specific for cytomegalovirus antigens. The cohort was sequenced for TCR beta chains only, and without alpha or paired-chain data the features that could be detected were limited. In a later genetic analysis, fewer N-insertions in productive TCRs were reported among donors in an Asian-associated ancestry cluster than the 666-donor mean.

The CDR3 has 17 amino acids, counting the end cysteine and phenylalanine. This entry keeps only the CDR3 DNA: 51 bases, framed from base 1. V has 3 bases trimmed and J has 4 bases trimmed; junction bases matching no gene number 10. The germline V gene (reference sequence) gives CDR1 as SGHKS and CDR2 as YYEKEE. Receptor libraries were prepared by the immunoSEQ multiplex PCR assay. A mixture of 60 forward primers for TCR Vbeta segments and 13 reverse primers for TCR Jbeta segments was used in the multiplex PCR. The CDR3 region of rearranged TCR beta genes was amplified from genomic DNA with a multiplex PCR assay. The Illumina HiSeq System was used to sequence the amplified TCR beta libraries as 87-base-pair reads. In the source study's methods: Across the 670 or so repertoires, a later analysis counted 78 million or so unique TCR beta chains, around 11 million of which were shared by at least two donors. A nearest-neighbor algorithm error-corrected the raw reads and collapsed the reads into unique sequences, merging closely related sequences to remove PCR and sequencing errors. V, D and J gene segments were assigned by aligning CDR3 sequences to IMGT reference sequences. For a sequence to be retained, a match of at least six nucleotides was required to both a V gene segment and a J gene segment. Rearrangements were classified as productive when the CDR3 lacked stop codons and remained in frame with V and J, and all other rearrangements were classified as non-productive. Following IMGT convention, CDR3 was defined as the stretch from the second conserved V-encoded cysteine up to the conserved J-encoded phenylalanine. Sequences without an unambiguous match to a single V gene segment were excluded from the earlier analysis of about 600 of the donors. In an earlier analysis of several hundred of the donors, V segments were called functional above 56.7% productive rearrangements and were called segregating when the between-donor standard deviation exceeded 5%. A statistical classification framework was built to diagnose cytomegalovirus status from the catalog of TCR beta chain sequences. A later analysis assigned V and J genes by comparing TCR nucleotide sequences with IMGT/GENE-DB human TR gene sequences. The TCRdist pipeline was used in a later analysis to assign CDR3 sequences and most-parsimonious VDJ recombination scenarios. In a later analysis, each TCR beta chain was defined by its CDR3 amino acid sequence together with its V-gene family, and reads lacking a unique V-gene family were excluded. To address suspected cross-contamination and a sequencing artifact, a later analysis removed 450 to 700 highly shared, low-generation-probability nucleotide sequences. A later analysis calculated a clonal expansion index for each public chain from normalized within-repertoire ranks of inferred template counts. In a later analysis, generation probabilities were computed using a VDJ recombination model fitted to out-of-frame rearrangements, and the results were checked against IGoR. A later analysis scored TCR-TCR, TCR-HLA and TCR-CMV co-occurrence with hypergeometric tests, applying a repertoire-size bias correction to TCR pairs. To estimate false discovery rates, a later analysis permuted the HLA or CMV assignments 20 times. In a later analysis, co-occurring TCRs were grouped using DBSCAN, with TCRdist sequence similarity added in when clustering inside HLA-allele-positive subsets. Repertoires with fewer than 30,000 or more than 120,000 public chains, plus five repertoires with anomalous nucleotide sharing, were excluded from co-occurrence clustering. Drawn from immuneACCESS, this table holds only the in-frame rearrangements with V and J called that TCRdb kept. Clones are partly lost; checked studies trace under half to an unresolved V gene and leave the rest unexplained. V and J calls and clone size are those listed in that table; D and trimming were worked out from the DNA. For this sample the table gives under 150,000 clones, of which 65% to 75% were detected only once. In total, the top ten clones hold more than 3.5% of the sample.

The cohort comprised fewer than 750 healthy bone marrow donors. At the time of sampling, every cohort member was nominally healthy, though immune exposures that went unrecorded were likely present. The donor was CMV seropositive and was included in the group of 300 or so seropositive cohort members. A peripheral blood sample was provided by each donor, and peripheral blood mononuclear cells were used for TCR beta sequencing. Genomic DNA was extracted from the blood cell samples with the Qiagen DNeasy Blood Extraction Kit. Recombination linked TRBV5-5 to TRBJ2-1; 10 of the junction bases match TRBD2. Sequenced material: PBMCs. The TCR comes from a woman aged 35 to 49 in good health and CMV-seropositive. The bases are TGTGCCAGCAGCTCCCCCACTTCTAGCGGGAGTTACAATGAGCAGTTCTTC. Its coded protein is CASSSPTSSGSYNEQFF.